Listed here are 2 T cell receptor beta chains from one sample, sequenced in a study of CD8 T cells in ankylosing spondylitis. TCRdb re-called the 5' RACE reads with MiXCR, one entry per CDR3 protein. The table records about 540,000 distinct CDR3 sequences, about 13% of them present only once. These TCRs' antigens remain unknown. Overall study results and limits: It appeared that ankylosing spondylitis blood was characterized by a TCR beta motif of seven or eight highly homologous variants.

Sequencing was carried out using blood, either unsorted or a sorted T cell fraction (not recorded which). These receptors came from a male donor with ankylosing spondylitis.

This clonotype was found a few times. V is TRBV12-3 or TRBV12-4 and J is TRBJ2-7; D call uncertain. This CDR3 is 14 amino acids long. V was clipped by 7 bases and J by 1 base, with 14 bases between them. This CDR3 reads CASIVPHGSYEQYV. CDR3 nucleotides: TGTGCCAGCATCGTTCCGCATGGGTCCTACGAGCAGTACGTC.

Many counts were recorded for this clonotype. The CDR3 reads CASSLDSPYEQYF. The DNA of the CDR3 is TGCGCCAGCAGCTTGGACAGTCCCTACGAGCAGTACTTC. This chain connects TRBV5-1 to TRBJ2-7; no clear D gene. CDR1 and CDR2 (germline): SGHRS, YFSETQ. The CDR3 sequence is 13 residues long. V was clipped by 0 bases and J by 2 bases, with 6 bases between them. The full variable domain, rest sourced from reference TRBV5-1 and TRBJ2-7, is KAGVTQTPRYLIKTRGQQVTLSCSPISGHRSVSWYQQTPGQGLQFLFEYFSETQRNKGNFPGRFSGRQFSNSRSEMNVSTLELGDSALYLCASSLDSPYEQYFGPGTRLTVT.